This T cell receptor (beta chain) was recovered during a study of blood T cell repertoires in COVID-19. About the research overall: The origin of the acute and convalescent COVID-19 samples was the United States, Italy and Spain. PBMCs, B-cell-depleted T cells, or T cells provided the cDNA or gDNA that made up the material.

The germline V gene encodes CDR1 LNHDA and CDR2 SQIVND (reference sequence). CDR3 length: 19 residues. The V segment lost 5 bases and the J segment 0 bases; nucleotides outside the gene matches: 9. Authors' methods: Amplification from reference gene primers served as the basis for estimated nucleated cell counts. TCRdb's copy holds only in-frame clones and misses some; the assay was immunoSEQ multiplex PCR. The V and J calls and clone size come from that table; D and trimming were worked out from the DNA. The sample carries some 130,000 clones, around 84% recorded once. Everyone who took part was roughly 18 to 89 years old, and they came from roughly 25 US areas.

The sequence came from a man in his forties with acute COVID-19. The sequencing input was PBMCs or T cells enriched from blood (not recorded which). This chain joins TRBV19 and TRBJ2-1; 14 bases line up with TRBD2. For the CDR3, the DNA is TGTGCCAGTAGTGTAGGACTAGCGGGGGGTCTTAGCTCCTACAATGAGCAGTTCTTC. This sequence encodes CASSVGLAGGLSSYNEQFF.